The source of this TCR beta chain is a study of T cell responses to AZD1222 COVID-19 vaccine. Some clones are missing from TCRdb's copy, which holds only in-frame ones; the method was immunoSEQ multiplex PCR. The repertoire holds about 130,000 clones, with 85% to 95% as singletons. CDR3 length: 16 amino acids. Between the trimmed V and J ends, which lost 5 bases and 5 bases, there was a span of 21 bases. The germline V gene encodes CDR1 MNHEY and CDR2 SMNVEV (reference sequence). The sample in question was peripheral blood, obtained on day 0 of AZD1222 vaccination. The chain is built from TRBV27 and TRBJ2-5; TRBD1 might be the D (6 bases). This TCR came from an adult in good health. CDR3 loop: CASSPMALGGRETQYF. The CDR3 DNA sequence: TGTGCCAGCAGTCCAATGGCCCTAGGGGGTCGGGAGACCCAGTACTTC.